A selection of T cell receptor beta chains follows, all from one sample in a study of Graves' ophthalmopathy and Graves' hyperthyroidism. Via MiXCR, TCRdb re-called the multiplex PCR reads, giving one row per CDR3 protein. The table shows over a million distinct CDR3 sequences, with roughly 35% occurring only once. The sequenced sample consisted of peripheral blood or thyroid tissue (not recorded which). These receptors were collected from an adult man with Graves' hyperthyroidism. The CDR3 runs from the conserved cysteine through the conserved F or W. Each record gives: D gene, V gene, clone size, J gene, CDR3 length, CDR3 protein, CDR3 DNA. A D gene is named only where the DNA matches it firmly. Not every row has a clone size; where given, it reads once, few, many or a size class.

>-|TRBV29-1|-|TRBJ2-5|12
CSVLDSQETQYF
TGCAGCGTGCTGGACAGTCAAGAGACCCAGTACTTC
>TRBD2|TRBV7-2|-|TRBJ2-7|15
CASSIGSGKTYEQYF
TGTGCCAGCAGCATCGGTAGCGGGAAAACCTACGAGCAGTACTTC
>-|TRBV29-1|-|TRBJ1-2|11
CSLERSYGYTF
TGCAGCTTAGAAAGGAGCTATGGCTACACCTTC
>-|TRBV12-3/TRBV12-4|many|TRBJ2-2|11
CASTGTGELFF
TGCGCCAGCACCGGCACCGGGGAGCTGTTTTTT
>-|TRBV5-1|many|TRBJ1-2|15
CASSNQGDGNYGYTF
TGCGCCAGCAGCAACCAAGGGGACGGTAACTATGGCTACACCTTC
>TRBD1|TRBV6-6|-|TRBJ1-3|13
CASRTGAGNTIYF
TGTGCCAGCAGGACAGGGGCTGGGAACACCATATATTTT
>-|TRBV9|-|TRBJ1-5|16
CASSSGQSGFNQPQHF
TGTGCCAGCAGTTCTGGACAGAGCGGGTTTAATCAGCCCCAGCATTTT
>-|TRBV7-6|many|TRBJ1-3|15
CASSLGDDSGNTIYF
TGTGCCAGCAGCTTAGGGGACGACTCTGGAAACACCATATATTTT
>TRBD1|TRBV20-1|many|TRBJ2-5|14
CSARDRQFLETQYF
TGCAGTGCGAGGGACAGGCAGTTTTTAGAGACCCAGTACTTC
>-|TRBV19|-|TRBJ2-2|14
CASKSVGYTGELFF
TGTGCCAGTAAAAGCGTTGGGTATACCGGGGAGCTGTTTTTT
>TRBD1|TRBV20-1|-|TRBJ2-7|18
CSATTGGVSFFHSYEQYF
TGCAGTGCAACCACAGGGGGCGTTTCGTTTTTTCACTCCTACGAGCAGTACTTC
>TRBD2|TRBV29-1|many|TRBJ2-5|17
CSVDSSGTSGVQETQYF
TGCAGCGTTGACTCATCGGGGACTAGCGGAGTTCAAGAGACCCAGTACTTC
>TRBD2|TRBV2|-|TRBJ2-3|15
CANFAGGRGTDTQYF
TGTGCCAACTTTGCTGGCGGGAGGGGCACAGATACGCAGTATTTT
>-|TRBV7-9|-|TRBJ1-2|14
CASSKLERDYGYTF
TGTGCCAGCAGCAAGTTGGAGCGGGACTATGGCTACACCTTC
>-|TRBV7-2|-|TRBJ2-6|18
CASRGTWSATTGANVLTF
TGTGCCAGCAGGGGGACATGGTCGGCTACGACTGGGGCCAACGTCCTGACTTTC
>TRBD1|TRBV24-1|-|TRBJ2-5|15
CATSAPGAGGKTQYF
TGTGCCACCAGCGCCCCCGGGGCAGGGGGAAAGACCCAGTACTTC
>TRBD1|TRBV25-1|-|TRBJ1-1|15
CASSTGDRVYPEAVF
TGTGCCAGCAGTACCGGGGACAGGGTCTACCCTGAGGCGGTCTTT
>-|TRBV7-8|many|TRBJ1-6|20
CASSLARHKGSSSYNSPLHF
TGTGCCAGCAGCTTAGCGCGACATAAGGGGTCCAGCTCCTATAATTCACCCCTCCACTTT
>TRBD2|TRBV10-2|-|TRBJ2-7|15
CASSAQGLAGDEQYF
TGCGCCAGCAGTGCCCAGGGACTAGCGGGGGACGAGCAGTACTTC
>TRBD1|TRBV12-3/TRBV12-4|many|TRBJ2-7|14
CASKWTGLPYEQYF
TGTGCCAGCAAATGGACAGGGCTCCCCTACGAGCAGTACTTC
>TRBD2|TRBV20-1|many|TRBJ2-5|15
CSAPLAGGVMETQYF
TGCAGTGCTCCTCTAGCGGGAGGCGTTATGGAGACCCAGTACTTC
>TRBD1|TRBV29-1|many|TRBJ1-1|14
CSVQDRGDYTEAFF
TGCAGCGTTCAAGACAGGGGGGATTATACTGAAGCTTTCTTT
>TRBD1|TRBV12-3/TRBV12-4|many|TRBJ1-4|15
CASSKTLDRGQKLFF
TGTGCCAGCAGCAAAACCTTGGACAGGGGTCAAAAACTGTTTTTT
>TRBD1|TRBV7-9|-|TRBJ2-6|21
CASSLKRLGQVNVSGANVLTF
TGTGCCAGCAGCTTAAAACGTCTCGGACAGGTTAATGTCTCTGGGGCCAACGTCCTGACTTTC
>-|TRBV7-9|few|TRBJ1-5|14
CASSSGVRNQPQHF
TGTGCCAGCAGCTCAGGGGTACGAAATCAGCCCCAGCATTTT
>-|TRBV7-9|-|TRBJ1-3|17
CASSLATGSLVGNTIYF
TGTGCCAGCAGCTTAGCTACCGGGAGTCTTGTTGGAAACACCATATATTTT
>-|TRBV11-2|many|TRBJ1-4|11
CASSFQSKLFF
TGTGCCAGCAGCTTCCAAAGCAAACTGTTTTTT
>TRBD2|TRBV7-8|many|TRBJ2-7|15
CASSLVSSGRAEQYF
TGTGCCAGCAGCTTAGTTTCTAGCGGGAGGGCCGAGCAGTACTTC
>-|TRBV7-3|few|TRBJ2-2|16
CASSLISPRGPGELFF
TGTGCCAGCAGCTTAATATCCCCCCGGGGGCCCGGGGAGCTGTTTTTT
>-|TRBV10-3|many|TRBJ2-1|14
CAIMRDGSYNEQFF
TGTGCCATCATGAGGGATGGCTCCTACAATGAGCAGTTCTTC
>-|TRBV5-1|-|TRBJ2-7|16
CASSSGRTWGSYEQYF
TGCGCCAGCAGCAGTGGAAGGACTTGGGGTTCCTACGAGCAGTACTTC
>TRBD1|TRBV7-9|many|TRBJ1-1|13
CASSGGQGLEAFF
TGTGCCAGCAGCGGGGGACAGGGCCTTGAAGCTTTCTTT